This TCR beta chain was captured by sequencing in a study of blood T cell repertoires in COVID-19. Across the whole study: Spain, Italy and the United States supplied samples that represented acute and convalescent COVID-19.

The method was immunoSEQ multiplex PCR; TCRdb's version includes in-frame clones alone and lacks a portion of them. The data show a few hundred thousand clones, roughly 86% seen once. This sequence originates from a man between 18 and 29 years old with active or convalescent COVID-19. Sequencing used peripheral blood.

The CDR3 loop is CASSHTGTGSIGYTF. CDR3 nucleotide sequence: TGCGCCAGCAGCCATACCGGGACAGGGTCAATTGGCTACACCTTC. This chain links TRBV4-1 with TRBJ1-2; TRBD1 agrees at 9 bases. Germline V gene lookup returns CDR1 MGHRA and CDR2 YSYEKL. V gave up 3 bases and J gave up 7 bases; unmatched junction bases: 9. The CDR3 loop spans 15 amino acids.